This entry is about one T cell receptor (beta chain). The record originates from a study of T cell changes during pregnancy in multiple sclerosis. Assay: immunoSEQ multiplex PCR; the TCRdb copy retains only in-frame clones and omits some. Altogether under 95,000 clones are present, approximately 95% being singletons, with the ten largest covering about 0.99%. CDR1 and CDR2 (germline): MGHRA, YSYEKL. The CDR3 loop spans 14 amino acids. The germline V and J ends were trimmed by 4 bases and 2 bases, with 12 bases remaining between them. The source material was peripheral blood, sampled in the second trimester of pregnancy. The rearrangement joins TRBV4-1 to TRBJ2-7; D may be TRBD2 (5 bases). The sequence derives from a female donor in good health, enrolled as a control in a pregnancy study. CDR3 DNA: TGCGCCAGCAGCCCCTTGGACGGGACCTACGAGCAGTACTTC. It translates to CASSPLDGTYEQYF.